This entry features one T cell receptor beta chain sequence. The antigen remains undetermined. Generated by immunoSEQ multiplex PCR, the TCRdb table keeps only in-frame clones and is missing some. Of 1.6 million or so clones listed, around 98.5% are singletons. The germline gives CDR1 SGHDN, CDR2 FVKESK. V lost 4 bases to trimming and J lost 13 bases, with 15 bases between them. CDR3 length: 12 residues. The data stem from a study of shared clonotypes between healthy human individuals. Notes on the study in general: For sorted subsets, rarefaction showed incomplete sequencing despite large depth. Richness estimates generally favored naive over memory subsets.

The chain is built from TRBV14 and TRBJ2-3, with a tentative D call TRBD1 (8 bases). The TCR sequence derives from a man in his thirties or forties in good health. The sample consisted of naive CD4+ T cells sorted from blood. Subset described: CD45RA+ positively selected. CDR3 nucleotide sequence: TGTGCCAGCAGCCCTGGACAGGGAGGGAAGTATTTT. Its translation: CASSPGQGGKYF.